The clone carrying this TCR beta chain was seen a handful of times. Antigen specificity is unknown. Trimming took 1 base from V and 7 from J; bases not matched to a gene: 9. Germline lookup yields CDR1 LNHNV and CDR2 YYDKDF (reference sequence). This CDR3 contains 17 residues. Prepared libraries of TCR beta cDNA carried unique molecular identifiers. TCRdb used MiXCR to reprocess the PCR reads, holding one entry per CDR3 protein. Of 400,000 to 500,000 distinct CDR3 sequences in the sample, roughly 40% were seen once. This sample stems from a study of post-analysis software for immune sequencing data. Study observations and caveats: Four or five TRBV segments, TRBV5-6, TRBV5-1 and TRBV20-1 among them, were found more frequent in patients than controls.

The chain joins TRBV15 to TRBJ2-3; TRBD2 aligns across 12 bases. The source is a girl aged 2-9 years with multiple sclerosis. The specimen sequenced was blood. Here the CDR3 DNA reads TGTGCCACCAGCAGAGGGACGGCCGGGACTAGCGGGCATACGCAGTATTTT. As protein: CATSRGTAGTSGHTQYF.